Following are 15 T cell receptor beta chains from one sample sequenced in a study of cytomegalovirus exposure and HLA in healthy donors. The primer mix had 60 Vbeta and 13 Jbeta primers. The protocol was immunoSEQ multiplex PCR, while the TCRdb copy is restricted to in-frame clones and leaves out a portion. The sample holds over 250,000 clones, more than 80% seen once. The specimen was PBMCs. Receptors were obtained from a man aged 40-50 years in good health and CMV-seropositive.

V and J are TRBV4-1 and TRBJ2-5, with 9 bases fitting TRBD2. The end of the DNA is better explained by TRBJ2-7, so the J call may be wrong. This CDR3 contains 15 residues. The germline CDR1 and CDR2 sequences are MGHRA and YSYEKL. The CDR3 nucleotides read TGCGCCAGCAGCCATACCGGGACTAGCCTCTACGAGCAGTACTTC. Amino acids: CASSHTGTSLYEQYF.

The chain is built from TRBV18 and TRBJ1-2; TRBD1 might be the D (6 bases). The CDR3 covers 17 residues. V lost 2 bases to trimming and J lost 7 bases, with 23 bases between them. Germline V lookup: CDR1 KGHSH, CDR2 LQKENI. The CDR3 is CASSPYSGTSEAVGYTF. Here the CDR3 DNA reads TGTGCCAGCTCACCATACTCCGGGACATCTGAAGCGGTTGGCTACACCTTC.

Only a few counts were recorded for this clone. The J gene is TRBJ1-1, the V gene TRBV7-9, with D perhaps matching TRBD1 (5 bases). CDR3 length equals 13 residues. Germline CDR1 reads SEHNR; CDR2 reads FQNEAQ (reference sequence). Trimming took 10 bases from V and 0 from J, leaving 12 bases between them. CDR3 in amino acids: CATILRVNTEAFF. The DNA of the CDR3 is TGTGCCACCATTCTCAGGGTGAACACTGAAGCTTTCTTT. Using reference TRBV7-9 and TRBJ1-1 for the parts outside the CDR3, the full variable domain is DTGVSQNPRHKITKRGQNVTFRCDPISEHNRLYWYRQTLGQGPEFLTYFQNEAQLEKSRLLSDRFSAERPKGSFSTLEIQRTEQGDSAMYLCATILRVNTEAFFGQGTRLTVV.

This chain uses TRBV28 with TRBJ2-1; TRBD2 might be the D (6 bases). The CDR3 is made up of 15 amino acids. V was cut by 2 bases and J by 5 bases, with 13 bases left in between. Per germline, CDR1 MDHEN and CDR2 SYDVKM. CDR3 DNA: TGTGCCAGCAGTTTAACCGGGACTCCTAACAATGAGCAGTTCTTC. Its translation is CASSLTGTPNNEQFF.

V and J are TRBV6-5 and TRBJ2-5; TRBD1 aligns across 7 bases. Germline trimming cut 8 bases from V and 5 bases from J; bases unmatched to any gene: 8. The CDR3 consists of 13 residues. Germline assignment: CDR1 MNHEY and CDR2 SVGAGI. The DNA of the CDR3 is TGTGCCAGCGGGACCACAGGGGTGGAGACCCAGTACTTC. It translates to CASGTTGVETQYF.

This clone was seen just once. V and J are TRBV4-2 and TRBJ2-7; possible D gene TRBD2, 5 bases. Trimming removed 4 bases at V and 2 bases at J, with 21 bases between. Germline-derived CDR1 and CDR2 are LGHNA and YNFKEQ. This CDR3 region has 17 residues. The CDR3 protein is CASSPIGLSGTTYEQYF. The CDR3 coding sequence is TGTGCCAGCAGCCCAATAGGACTTTCAGGAACTACCTACGAGCAGTACTTC.

Regarding this clone: An end of the junction differs from the germline gene, which may be a read error. The chain couples TRBV7-9 to TRBJ2-5, with a weak D call TRBD2 (6 bases). Germline V gene data show CDR1 as SEHNR and CDR2 as FQNEAQ (reference sequence). This CDR3 region has 16 residues. CDR3 nucleotides: TGTTCCAGCAGCTTAGCGGTGGGGCAGAAACAAGAGACCCAGTACTTC. It translates to CSSSLAVGQKQETQYF.

The V and J genes are TRBV25-1 and TRBJ1-2; TRBD1 might be the D (6 bases). V gave up 1 base and J gave up 4 bases, with 13 bases separating them. The CDR3 totals 15 residues. The germline CDR1 and CDR2 sequences are MGHDK and SYGVNS. The CDR3: CASSESIGTPYGYTF. DNA of the CDR3: TGTGCCAGCAGTGAATCCATCGGGACACCCTATGGCTACACCTTC.

The rearrangement uses TRBV2 and TRBJ2-7; a weak D match, TRBD1 (5 bases). Germline V lookup: CDR1 SNHLY, CDR2 FYNNEI. The CDR3 extends over 14 amino acids. V was cut by 6 bases and J by 3 bases, with 15 bases left in between. The CDR3 bases are TGTGCCAGCAGGACGACAGCGACGCACTACGAGCAGTACTTC. It is translated as CASRTTATHYEQYF.

The rearrangement joins TRBV14 to TRBJ2-7; D is perhaps TRBD1 (5 bases). Trimming took 1 base from V and 7 from J, leaving 14 bases between them. CDR3 size: 14 residues. Germline CDR1 and CDR2: SGHDN and FVKESK. The CDR3 region has the DNA TGTGCCAGCAGCCAAGCTCCAGGGTTGGAAGAGCAGTACTTC. Translation: CASSQAPGLEEQYF.

In this sample, this clone turned up once. CDR3 DNA: TGTGCCAGCAGCCGCGGGACGGGGACCTACGAGCAGTACTTC. It is translated as CASSRGTGTYEQYF. V usage is TRBV7-6 and J usage is TRBJ2-7; D is possibly TRBD2 (6 bases). The CDR3 sequence is 14 residues long. CDR1 and CDR2 (germline): SGHVS, FNYEAQ. Trimming took off 5 bases at V and 2 bases at J, with 13 bases between the two ends.

V usage is TRBV7-2 and J usage is TRBJ2-3; D may be TRBD2 (6 bases). The V end was cut by 4 bases, the J end by 1 base, with 9 bases between. Germline V gene data show CDR1 as SGHTA and CDR2 as FQGNSA. The CDR3 has 14 amino acids. CDR3 loop: CASSYGSRTDTQYF. The CDR3 coding sequence is TGTGCCAGCAGCTACGGGAGTCGCACAGATACGCAGTATTTT. Variable domain in full (rest from reference TRBV7-2 and TRBJ2-3): GAGVSQSPSNKVTEKGKDVELRCDPISGHTALYWYRQSLGQGLEFLIYFQGNSAPDKSGLPSDRFSAERTGGSVSTLTIQRTQQEDSAVYLCASSYGSRTDTQYFGPGTRLTVL.

The chain couples TRBV4-1 to TRBJ2-4; D not resolved. Germline loops: CDR1 MGHRA, CDR2 YSYEKL. Trimming pared 1 base from V and 6 bases from J, leaving 16 bases between. The CDR3 loop spans 16 amino acids. The CDR3 here is CASSQAKATGVNIQYF. Written as DNA, the CDR3 is TGCGCCAGCAGCCAAGCCAAAGCAACGGGTGTAAACATTCAGTACTTC.

This clone was seen just once. The chain's CDR3 is CASTGGHGGNQPQHF. DNA for the CDR3: TGTGCCAGCACAGGGGGCCACGGTGGCAATCAGCCCCAGCATTTT. This chain links TRBV6-1 with TRBJ1-5; TRBD1 aligns across 8 bases. V was pared by 7 bases and J by 2 bases, with 7 bases of the junction left unmatched. This CDR3 is 15 amino acids long. Germline CDR1 and CDR2: MNHNS and SASEGT.

This clone was seen once. The genes are TRBV18 and TRBJ2-7; TRBD1 matches at 10 bases. In germline, CDR1 is KGHSH, CDR2 LQKENI. The V and J ends lost 4 bases and 7 bases, in that order; junction bases with no gene match: 7. The CDR3 spans 14 residues. This CDR3 is CASSRPGTGEEQYF. The DNA for the CDR3 is TGTGCCAGCTCACGCCCCGGGACAGGGGAAGAGCAGTACTTC.